This is a list of T cell receptor beta chains from one sample in a study of blood T cell repertoires in COVID-19. Repertoires were generated with immunoSEQ multiplex PCR, while TCRdb's copy carries only in-frame clones and drops some. Of around 37,000 clones in the sample, around 85% were seen once. The sequencing sample was made of peripheral blood. These receptors were taken from a man aged 45-65 years with active COVID-19. Both conserved end residues are part of each CDR3. The order of the fields is J gene, D gene, V gene, clone size, CDR3 protein, CDR3 DNA. The D gene is left open where the match is weak. Clone size is given for some rows only: seen once, a few or many times, or a class if the clone is expanded.

>TRBJ1-5|TRBD1|TRBV6-5|NA
CASSSGTGRGAQHF
TGTGCCAGCAGTTCCGGGACAGGCCGGGGGGCCCAGCATTTT
>TRBJ1-1|NA|TRBV6-5|NA
CASRWRADTEAFF
TGTGCCAGCAGGTGGAGGGCGGATACTGAAGCTTTCTTT
>TRBJ2-3|NA|TRBV28|NA
CASTDPGGTDTQYF
TGTGCCAGCACCGATCCGGGGGGCACAGATACGCAGTATTTT
>TRBJ2-7|NA|TRBV29-1|NA
CSVEGAPLYEQYF
TGCAGCGTTGAAGGGGCCCCCCTCTACGAGCAGTACTTC
>TRBJ1-2|NA|TRBV4-1|NA
CASSQDRRGGYTF
TGCGCCAGCAGCCAAGATAGGAGGGGTGGCTACACCTTC
>TRBJ1-5|TRBD1|TRBV15|NA
CATGTGGDEPQHF
TGTGCCACCGGGACAGGGGGTGATGAGCCCCAGCATTTT
>TRBJ2-1|NA|TRBV19|NA
CASSPTTRSYNEQFF
TGTGCCAGTAGTCCCACTACACGCTCCTACAATGAGCAGTTCTTC
>TRBJ1-3|NA|TRBV7-2|once
CASSLEGADPVFSGNTIYF
TGTGCCAGCAGCTTAGAAGGGGCGGACCCAGTTTTCTCTGGAAACACCATATATTTT
>TRBJ2-7|TRBD2|TRBV15|NA
CATSRRGSPSGEQYF
TGTGCCACCAGCAGGCGGGGGTCCCCCTCGGGAGAGCAGTACTTC
>TRBJ2-3|NA|TRBV9|NA
CASSPGGYTDTQYF
TGTGCCAGCAGCCCCGGGGGTTACACAGATACGCAGTATTTT
>TRBJ2-7|NA|TRBV6-5|NA
CASSYPGEEEQYF
TGTGCCAGCAGTTACCCCGGGGAAGAAGAGCAGTACTTC
>TRBJ2-1|NA|TRBV10-1|NA
CASSEYNTEQFF
TGCGCCAGCAGTGAGTACAACACTGAGCAGTTCTTC
>TRBJ1-2|TRBD1|TRBV14|NA
CASSQTGGLFGGYTF
TGTGCCAGCAGCCAGACAGGGGGCCTTTTTGGGGGCTACACCTTC
>TRBJ1-2|TRBD1|TRBV5-8|NA
CASSSRTGGLVSGYTF
TGTGCCAGCAGCTCTAGGACAGGGGGCTTAGTAAGCGGCTACACCTTC
>TRBJ1-1|TRBD1|TRBV5-1|NA
CASSLGTGALNTEAFF
TGCGCCAGCAGCTTAGGGACAGGGGCTTTGAACACTGAAGCTTTCTTT
>TRBJ2-3|NA|TRBV6-5|NA
CASSYYQNTDTQYF
TGTGCCAGCAGTTATTACCAGAACACAGATACGCAGTATTTT
>TRBJ1-5|TRBD1|TRBV9|NA
CASSAGQGWQPQHF
TGTGCCAGCAGCGCTGGACAGGGGTGGCAGCCCCAGCATTTT
>TRBJ1-1|TRBD1|TRBV5-1|NA
CASRGQGARDTEAFF
TGCGCCAGCAGGGGACAGGGGGCGCGGGACACTGAAGCTTTCTTT
>TRBJ2-5|TRBD2|TRBV18|once
CASSLTSGGLQETQYF
TGTGCCAGCTCACTGACTAGCGGGGGGCTCCAAGAGACCCAGTACTTC
>TRBJ1-5|TRBD1|TRBV28|medium-sized
CASKLGQGRQPQHF
TGTGCCAGCAAATTGGGACAGGGTAGGCAGCCCCAGCATTTT
>TRBJ2-2|NA|TRBV7-9|NA
CASSSRGGELFF
TGTGCCAGCAGCTCACGGGGCGGGGAGCTGTTTTTT
>TRBJ2-5|TRBD1|TRBV7-9|NA
CASSLSRGYATQYF
TGTGCCAGCAGCTTATCCAGGGGGTACGCGACCCAGTACTTC
>TRBJ1-6|TRBD1|TRBV9|NA
CASSPRDSSYNSPLHF
TGTGCCAGCAGCCCCCGGGACAGCTCCTATAATTCACCCCTCCACTTT
>TRBJ2-5|TRBD2|TRBV6-2/TRBV6-3|NA
CASSSGLAGSQETQYF
TGTGCCAGCAGTTCGGGACTAGCGGGGAGCCAAGAGACCCAGTACTTC
>TRBJ1-5|TRBD1|TRBV11-2|NA
CASSLNRDRVQPQHF
TGTGCCAGCAGCCTTAACCGGGACAGGGTTCAGCCCCAGCATTTT
>TRBJ1-5|NA|TRBV19|few
CASRGEGYQPQHF
TGTGCCAGTAGGGGGGAGGGGTATCAGCCCCAGCATTTT
>TRBJ2-4|NA|TRBV4-3|NA
CASSRSTAVAKNIQYF
TGCGCCAGCAGCCGCTCGACCGCGGTAGCCAAAAACATTCAGTACTTC
>TRBJ2-7|NA|TRBV5-1|once
CASSLGGYLQYF
TGCGCCAGCAGCTTGGGAGGATACCTTCAGTACTTC
>TRBJ2-2|NA|TRBV2|NA
CASNTEDWGSTGELFF
TGTGCCAGCAATACGGAGGACTGGGGAAGCACCGGGGAGCTGTTTTTT
>TRBJ1-6|NA|TRBV5-6|few
CASSRSGQMNSPLHF
TGTGCCAGCAGCCGTTCCGGACAGATGAATTCACCCCTCCACTTT
>TRBJ2-1|TRBD2|TRBV5-6|few
CASSFGLAGGRFNEQFF
TGTGCCAGCAGCTTCGGGCTAGCGGGGGGGCGGTTCAATGAGCAGTTCTTC
>TRBJ1-1|TRBD1|TRBV4-1|medium-sized
CASSPLPGQGDGDTEAFF
TGCGCCAGCAGCCCCCTGCCGGGACAGGGGGACGGGGACACTGAAGCTTTCTTT
>TRBJ1-1|NA|TRBV19|NA
CASSPRSGWVNTEAFF
TGTGCCAGTAGTCCTCGTTCAGGTTGGGTTAACACTGAAGCTTTCTTT
>TRBJ2-7|NA|TRBV10-3|NA
CAISESGVRNYEQYF
TGTGCCATCAGTGAGTCCGGGGTCCGGAATTACGAGCAGTACTTC
>TRBJ2-1|TRBD2|TRBV7-2|NA
CASSPRTSGFSSYNEQFF
TGTGCCAGCAGCCCCCGGACTAGCGGGTTCAGCTCCTACAATGAGCAGTTCTTC
>TRBJ1-1|NA|TRBV18|NA
CASSPWTPTEAFF
TGTGCCAGCTCACCCTGGACACCCACTGAAGCTTTCTTT
>TRBJ2-3|TRBD2|TRBV5-1|NA
CASSLGLAGTTTDTQYF
TGCGCCAGCAGCTTGGGACTAGCGGGGACCACCACAGATACGCAGTATTTT
>TRBJ1-6|NA|TRBV11-2|once
CASTTGPQGSHNSPLHF
TGTGCCAGCACCACCGGGCCCCAGGGTAGCCATAATTCACCCCTCCACTTT
>TRBJ1-5|NA|TRBV2|NA
CASSARVGNQPQHF
TGTGCCAGCAGTGCCCGGGTCGGCAATCAGCCCCAGCATTTT
>TRBJ2-5|TRBD1|TRBV7-6|NA
CASSGGQGDGETQYF
TGTGCCAGCAGCGGCGGCCAGGGGGACGGGGAGACCCAGTACTTC
>TRBJ1-4|TRBD1|TRBV5-5|NA
CASRQGQGANEKLFF
TGTGCCAGCAGGCAAGGACAGGGTGCTAATGAAAAACTGTTTTTT
>TRBJ1-5|TRBD1|TRBV15|NA
CATSSLRDRGDQPQHF
TGTGCCACCAGCAGTCTCCGGGACAGGGGAGATCAGCCCCAGCATTTT
>TRBJ2-5|TRBD2|TRBV4-3|NA
CASSAGLAGGLETQYF
TGCGCCAGCAGCGCCGGACTAGCGGGGGGGTTGGAGACCCAGTACTTC
>TRBJ1-5|TRBD1|TRBV18|NA
CASSLSQGGLNQPQHF
TGTGCCAGCTCCCTTAGTCAGGGGGGCCTAAATCAGCCCCAGCATTTT
>TRBJ2-2|TRBD1|TRBV27|NA
CASRGQGITGELFF
TGTGCCAGCAGGGGACAGGGGATCACCGGGGAGCTGTTTTTT
>TRBJ1-5|TRBD1|TRBV7-6|NA
CASSYRQGAQPQHF
TGTGCCAGCAGCTACAGACAGGGGGCCCAGCCCCAGCATTTT
>TRBJ2-3|NA|TRBV5-4|NA
CASSLAARSTDTQYF
TGTGCCAGCAGCTTGGCTGCCAGGAGCACAGATACGCAGTATTTT
>TRBJ2-6|TRBD2|TRBV19|NA
CASSKGLATGANVLTF
TGTGCCAGTAGTAAGGGACTAGCGACTGGGGCCAACGTCCTGACTTTC
>TRBJ2-3|NA|TRBV6-2/TRBV6-3|NA
CASSYISRTDTQYF
TGTGCCAGCAGTTACATCTCGCGGACAGATACGCAGTATTTT
>TRBJ2-3|TRBD2|TRBV5-4|NA
CASSSQTSGGGTQYF
TGTGCCAGCAGTTCCCAGACTAGCGGGGGGGGGACGCAGTATTTT
>TRBJ2-3|TRBD1|TRBV6-5|NA
CASRTGGRAQYF
TGTGCCAGCAGAACAGGGGGACGCGCGCAGTATTTT
>TRBJ1-1|NA|TRBV19|NA
CASRIGGPVTEAFF
TGTGCCAGTAGGATAGGGGGGCCGGTTACTGAAGCTTTCTTT